The 31 T cell receptor beta chains below all came from one sample that was sequenced in a study of regulatory T cells in long-lasting Graves disease. The time point here: newly diagnosed GD, antithyroid drugs for less than 3 months. With RNA extracted from PBMCs as input, the TCR library was made. Library construction for TCR beta used iRepertoire HTBI primers and Arm-PCR of CDR3 regions. TCRdb recomputed calls from the multiplex PCR reads with MiXCR, one row per CDR3 protein. The sample has 200,000 to 250,000 distinct CDR3 sequences, just over 20% seen once. This material consisted of peripheral blood mononuclear cells (PBMCs), taken at new diagnosis, from a patient treated with antithyroid drugs. The origin of the receptors is a female donor with Graves disease.

This clonotype showed up many times. The rearrangement links TRBV2 to TRBJ2-3; 8 bases map to TRBD1. The CDR3 is 15 amino acids. J lost 6 bases, V lost 5 bases, and 10 bases had no gene match. CDR1 is SNHLY, CDR2 FYNNEI, per germline. The CDR3 protein is CASSKKGQGGDTQYF. The CDR3 nucleotides read TGTGCCAGCAGTAAAAAAGGACAGGGAGGCGATACGCAGTATTTT.

CDR3 bases: TGTGCCAGCAGTTACGGCCGGTCGGACAGGGTTTTCCTTGCCCAGTACTTC. It specifies CASSYGRSDRVFLAQYF. The genes are TRBV5-6 and TRBJ2-5, with TRBD1 matching 8 bases. In germline, CDR1 is SGHDT, CDR2 YYEEEE. With 5 bases clipped from V and 9 bases from J, the junction kept 21 bases outside the gene matches. This CDR3 spans 17 amino acids.

This clonotype occurred many times. The chain uses TRBV5-6 and TRBJ2-7, with 7 bases matching TRBD2. Germline V CDR1 and CDR2: SGHDT, YYEEEE. Trimming took 4 bases from V and 5 from J; bases not matched to a gene: 9. This CDR3 contains 14 residues. CDR3 protein: CASSQGLRVHEQYF. In DNA, the CDR3 is TGTGCCAGCAGCCAGGGACTACGGGTTCACGAGCAGTACTTC. The full variable domain, rest sourced from reference TRBV5-6 and TRBJ2-7, is DAGVTQSPTHLIKTRGQQVTLRCSPKSGHDTVSWYQQALGQGPQFIFQYYEEEERQRGNFPDRFSGHQFPNYSSELNVNALLLGDSALYLCASSQGLRVHEQYFGPGTRLTVT.

This clonotype showed up many times. The genes are TRBV10-3 and TRBJ2-3; 8 bases align to TRBD2. The ends lost 8 bases at V and 3 bases at J; junction bases unmatched: 7. This CDR3 spans 14 amino acids. Germline lookup yields CDR1 ENHRY and CDR2 SYGVKD. CDR3 loop: CAIGAGDRTDTQYF. The CDR3 DNA reads as TGTGCCATCGGAGCGGGGGATAGAACAGATACGCAGTATTTT.

Regarding this clonotype: This may come from a read error, since a much larger clone is one base off. The chain is built from TRBV6-2 or TRBV6-3 and TRBJ2-4; D could derive from TRBD1 or TRBD2 (5 bases each). Germline CDR1 MNHEY, CDR2 SVGEGT. CDR3 size: 17 residues. V was shortened by 2 bases and J by 0 bases, with 14 bases between the two germline ends. The CDR3 nucleotides read TGTGCCAGCAGTTACGGGGGTAGTCCTTCAGCCAAAAACATTCAGTACTTC. This encodes CASSYGGSPSAKNIQYF.

A word on this clonotype: A read error may be the cause here, since a much bigger clone is one base away. This rearrangement joins TRBV7-3 to TRBJ2-1; D is possibly TRBD2 (6 bases). This CDR3 has 17 amino acids. V shed 5 bases and J shed 2 bases, with 19 bases lying between them. CDR1 SGHTA and CDR2 FQGTGA come from the germline V gene. The CDR3 spells CASSPRARGRTYNEQFF. As DNA, the CDR3 is TGTGCCAGCAGCCCCCGAGCTCGGGGGAGGACCTACAATGAGCAGTTCTTC.

This clonotype came up many times. The CDR3: CASSTGLYTGELFF. CDR3 coding DNA: TGCGCCAGCTCGACAGGACTTTACACCGGGGAGCTGTTTTTT. The chain couples TRBV4-3 to TRBJ2-2; D perhaps matches TRBD1 (6 bases). This CDR3 is built from 14 residues. Trimming pared 8 bases from V and 3 bases from J, leaving 13 bases between. The germline CDR1 and CDR2 sequences are LGHNA and YSLEER.

The sample holds many counts of this clonotype. The J gene is TRBJ1-5, the V gene TRBV7-2, with 11 nucleotides matching TRBD1. Per germline, CDR1 SGHTA and CDR2 FQGNSA. V trimming: 3 bases; J trimming: 6 bases; junction bases outside the gene matches: 4. The CDR3 loop spans 15 amino acids. CDR3 sequence reads: CASSLGTGGSQPQHF. The CDR3 nucleotides read TGTGCCAGCAGCTTGGGGACAGGGGGTAGTCAGCCCCAGCATTTT.

To note about this clonotype: Just one base apart from a much larger clone, this may be a read error. This CDR3 is CATGTAGETQYF. CDR3 in DNA: TGTGCCACCGGGACAGCCGGGGAGACCCAGTACTTC. The chain recombines TRBV27 with TRBJ2-5; 7 bases are a match to TRBD1. Trimming removed 10 bases from V and 5 bases from J; junction bases left unmatched: 7. Germline V CDR1 and CDR2: MNHEY, SMNVEV (reference sequence). This CDR3 comprises 12 residues.

This clonotype was seen at least ten times. J is TRBJ2-7 and V is TRBV10-3; D might be TRBD2 (7 bases). Germline V lookup: CDR1 ENHRY, CDR2 SYGVKD. The CDR3 spans 15 residues. Trimming took 3 bases from V and 3 from J, leaving 15 bases between them. The CDR3 nucleotides read TGTGCCATCAGTGATAGGGGGGAGGGCCTCTACGAGCAGTACTTC. Protein: CAISDRGEGLYEQYF.

This clonotype showed up many times. This rearrangement joins TRBV6-1 to TRBJ2-1, with TRBD2 identical over 12 bases. Germline CDR1 MNHNS, CDR2 SASEGT. V was clipped by 3 bases and J by 5 bases; unmatched bases: 5. The CDR3 extends over 16 amino acids. CDR3 in amino acids: CASSDPSGRANNEQFF. DNA of the CDR3: TGTGCCAGCAGTGACCCTAGCGGGAGGGCTAACAATGAGCAGTTCTTC.

This clonotype was counted ten times or more. The CDR3 DNA is TGTGCCAGCAGCGAAGGACAGGTGCTTCAGCCCCAGCATTTT. Amino acid sequence: CASSEGQVLQPQHF. The rearrangement uses TRBV7-9 and TRBJ1-5, with TRBD1 matching 7 bases. The CDR3 is 14 amino acids. In germline, CDR1 is SEHNR, CDR2 FQNEAQ (reference sequence). V lost 5 bases to trimming and J lost 6 bases; unmatched junction nucleotides: 7. Full variable domain (remainder filled in from reference TRBV7-9 and TRBJ1-5): DTGVSQNPRHKITKRGQNVTFRCDPISEHNRLYWYRQTLGQGPEFLTYFQNEAQLEKSRLLSDRFSAERPKGSFSTLEIQRTEQGDSAMYLCASSEGQVLQPQHFGDGTRLSIL.

As concerns this clonotype: Given a much more abundant clone one base away, this may be a read error. V is TRBV6-2 or TRBV6-3 and J is TRBJ1-2; no clear D. The CDR3 covers 13 residues. Germline V gene sequence: CDR1 MNHEY, CDR2 SVGEGT. The CDR3 loop is CASSSVSDYGYAF. Written as DNA, the CDR3 is TGTGCCAGCAGCTCCGTTTCCGACTATGGCTACGCCTTC.

This clonotype was seen many times. This chain uses TRBV5-1 with TRBJ2-1, with 11 bases identical to TRBD2. Germline CDR1 is SGHRS and CDR2 is YFSETQ. This CDR3 has 17 amino acids. J lost 4 bases, V lost 3 bases, and 9 bases had no gene match. The CDR3 is CASSWLEASGGYNEQFF. In DNA form, the CDR3 reads TGCGCCAGCAGCTGGCTGGAGGCTAGCGGGGGGTACAATGAGCAGTTCTTC.

This clonotype was recorded many times. This rearrangement joins TRBV30 to TRBJ1-1; no clear D. Looked up from germline, CDR1 is GTSNPN and CDR2 is SVGIG (reference sequence). CDR3 size: 11 residues. Trimming removed 1 base from V and 7 bases from J, with 7 bases in between. The DNA for the CDR3 is TGTGCCTGGAGTGAAGGTAGTGAAGCTTTCTTT. The encoded protein is CAWSEGSEAFF.

The sample holds a few counts of this clonotype. The chain joins TRBV20-1 to TRBJ1-1, with a tentative D call TRBD1 (6 bases). This CDR3 region has 15 residues. Germline V gives CDR1 DFQATT, CDR2 SNEGSKA (reference sequence). V lost 5 bases and J lost 0, with 16 bases in between. Written as DNA, the CDR3 is TGCAGTGCTCCCGATTCGGGACACTTGAACACTGAAGCTTTCTTT. It is translated as CSAPDSGHLNTEAFF.

The chain couples TRBV29-1 to TRBJ2-5; TRBD1 matches 10 bases. J was trimmed by 4 bases and V by 5 bases; bases with no gene match: 7. Germline V gene lookup returns CDR1 SQVTM and CDR2 ANQGSEA. The CDR3 consists of 14 residues. The chain's CDR3 is CSVRDRGLGETQYF. The CDR3 bases are TGCAGCGTTCGGGACAGGGGATTAGGAGAGACCCAGTACTTC.

This clonotype was observed at least ten times. The V and J genes are TRBV6-1 and TRBJ2-7; unclear D gene. The germline gives CDR1 MNHNS, CDR2 SASEGT. Between the trimmed V and J ends, which lost 6 bases and 7 bases, there was a span of 10 bases. This CDR3 is built from 11 residues. The CDR3 is CASSLLEEQYF. As DNA, the CDR3 is TGTGCCAGCAGCCTACTGGAGGAGCAGTACTTC.

This clonotype was counted at least ten times. The rearrangement joins TRBV6-1 to TRBJ1-1, with TRBD1 identical over 9 bases. Looked up from germline, CDR1 is MNHNS and CDR2 is SASEGT. The CDR3 covers 14 residues. V gave up 7 bases and J gave up 4 bases; unmatched junction bases: 7. The CDR3 region is CASTWDREGTEAFF. The CDR3 bases are TGTGCCAGCACCTGGGACAGGGAAGGCACTGAAGCTTTCTTT.

This clonotype has at least ten counts. The chain is built from TRBV4-1 and TRBJ1-2; unclear D gene. Per germline, CDR1 MGHRA and CDR2 YSYEKL. The CDR3 is 13 amino acids. V dropped 5 bases and J dropped 8 bases, with 15 bases sitting between them. The CDR3 coding sequence is TGCGCCAGCAGCACCAGACAAACTCGGGGCTACACCTTC. Translating it yields CASSTRQTRGYTF.

This clonotype was counted many times. This chain connects TRBV3-1 to TRBJ2-1; 11 nucleotides align to TRBD2. Germline trimming cut 6 bases from V and 7 bases from J; bases unmatched to any gene: 5. The CDR3 runs 14 residues. Germline CDR1 reads LGHDT; CDR2 reads YNNKEL (reference sequence). The DNA of the CDR3 is TGTGCCAGCAGGCAACTAGCGGGAGAAAATGAGCAGTTCTTC. As protein: CASRQLAGENEQFF.

This clonotype was seen only a few times. The CDR3 does not close with the conserved phenylalanine or tryptophan, likely indicating a read error. The chain uses TRBV7-2 and TRBJ1-3, with 7 bases identical to TRBD1. Germline CDR1 and CDR2: SGHTA and FQGNSA. The CDR3 contains 16 residues. Losses at the gene ends were 5 bases for V and 1 base for J; bases not matched to a gene: 8. The DNA of the CDR3 is TGTGCCAGCAGCCCTGCAGGGGGGGTTTCTGGAAACACCATATATTCT. This gives the protein CASSPAGGVSGNTIYS.

In its sample, this clonotype was seen many times. The chain is built from TRBV5-1 and TRBJ1-1, with D hard to call. The CDR3 has 14 amino acids. Germline V lookup: CDR1 SGHRS, CDR2 YFSETQ. V gave up 0 bases and J gave up 7 bases, with 13 bases separating them. The CDR3 DNA is TGCGCCAGCAGCTTGGCGGCGGGATCCGATGAAGCTTTCTTT. This gives the protein CASSLAAGSDEAFF.

This clonotype appeared many times. The V call is TRBV6-2 or TRBV6-3, the J call TRBJ2-3; 8 nucleotides align to TRBD2. This CDR3 spans 19 amino acids. The junction had 13 bases not matched to a gene; V was cut back by 2 bases and J by 0 bases. Germline lookup yields CDR1 MNHEY and CDR2 SVGEGT. The CDR3 bases are TGTGCCAGCAGTTACCGAGGTGGAAATATAGCGGGGAGCACAGATACGCAGTATTTT. It specifies CASSYRGGNIAGSTDTQYF.

Concerning this clonotype itself: A far larger clone is a single base away, which makes a read error likely. The rearrangement uses TRBV10-3 and TRBJ2-5; TRBD1 matches 11 bases. The germline V gene has CDR1 ENHRY and CDR2 SYGVKD. With V trimmed by 5 bases and J by 4 bases, 3 bases remained unmatched. The CDR3 contains 14 residues. CDR3 coding DNA: TGTGCCATCAGTAAAGGACAGGGGGCAGAGACCCAGTACTTC. The encoded protein is CAISKGQGAETQYF.

Many counts were recorded for this clonotype. The junction shows a germline mismatch at one end, possibly a read error. V gene TRBV5-4 combines with J gene TRBJ2-3; 14 bases agree with TRBD2. The CDR3 extends over 16 amino acids. CDR1 and CDR2 (germline): SGHNT, YYREEE (reference sequence). CDR3: CASSSGLAGVHDTQYF. The DNA of the CDR3 is TGTGCTAGCAGCTCGGGACTAGCGGGAGTGCACGATACGCAGTATTTT. The variable domain in full, completed from reference TRBV5-4 and TRBJ2-3, reads ETGVTQSPTHLIKTRGQQVTLRCSSQSGHNTVSWYQQALGQGPQFIFQYYREEENGRGNFPPRFSGLQFPNYSSELNVNALELDDSALYLCASSSGLAGVHDTQYFGPGTRLTVL.

This clonotype was seen ten or more times. The chain recombines TRBV27 with TRBJ1-2, with D possibly matching TRBD1 (5 bases). Trimming shortened V by 4 bases and J by 0 bases, and 12 bases separated the two germline ends. This CDR3 is 15 amino acids long. Per the germline V gene, CDR1 is MNHEY and CDR2 is SMNVEV (reference sequence). The CDR3 DNA reads TGTGCCAGCAGTTACACGGGGCACGCTAACTATGGCTACACCTTC. Its protein is CASSYTGHANYGYTF.

To note about this clonotype: Since a much larger clone is just one base distant, this may be a read error. The CDR3: CASSFEAESSSSYNEQFF. The CDR3 DNA follows: TGTGCCAGCAGTTTTGAGGCGGAGAGTTCGAGCTCCTACAATGAGCAGTTCTTC. This rearrangement joins TRBV6-5 to TRBJ2-1; D is uncertain. V was clipped by 4 bases and J by 0 bases, with 19 bases between them. The CDR3 has 18 amino acids. Germline V gene lookup returns CDR1 MNHEY and CDR2 SVGAGI.

This clonotype was recorded at least ten times. This chain uses TRBV20-1 with TRBJ2-5, with 13 bases matching TRBD2. J lost 2 bases, V lost 5 bases, and 8 bases had no gene match. Germline values: CDR1 DFQATT, CDR2 SNEGSKA (reference sequence). This CDR3 has 16 residues. Written as DNA, the CDR3 is TGCAGTGCTCTTGCTTTGGGACTAGCGGGACAAGAGACCCAGTACTTC. Translating it yields CSALALGLAGQETQYF.

This clonotype showed up just a few times. As DNA, the CDR3 is TGTGCCAGCAGCTTACCTCCGGGAACTGATCAAGAGACCCAGTACTTC. As protein: CASSLPPGTDQETQYF. The chain is built from TRBV5-8 and TRBJ2-5, with D perhaps matching TRBD2 (5 bases). Germline V gene sequence: CDR1 SGHTS, CDR2 YDEGEE. Trimming removed 2 bases from V and 2 bases from J, with 16 bases in between. The CDR3 length is 16 residues.

This clonotype was recorded at least ten times. The chain has TRBV28 and TRBJ2-7; D unresolved. Trimming shortened V by 3 bases and J by 0 bases, and 6 bases separated the two germline ends. Germline V gene lookup returns CDR1 MDHEN and CDR2 SYDVKM. The length of the CDR3 is 13 residues. The CDR3 sequence is CASSFSSSYEQYF. Here the CDR3 DNA reads TGTGCCAGCAGTTTCTCAAGCTCCTACGAGCAGTACTTC.